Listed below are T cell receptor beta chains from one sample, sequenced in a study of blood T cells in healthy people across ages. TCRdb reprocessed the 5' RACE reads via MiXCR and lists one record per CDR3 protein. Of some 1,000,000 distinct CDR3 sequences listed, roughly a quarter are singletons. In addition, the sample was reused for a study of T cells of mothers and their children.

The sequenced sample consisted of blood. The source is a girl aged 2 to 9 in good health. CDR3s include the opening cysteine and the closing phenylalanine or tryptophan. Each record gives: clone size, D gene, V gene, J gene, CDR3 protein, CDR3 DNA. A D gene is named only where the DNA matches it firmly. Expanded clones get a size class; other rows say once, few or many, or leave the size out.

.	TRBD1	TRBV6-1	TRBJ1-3	CASSEGDRGGNTIYF	TGTGCCAGCAGTGAAGGGGACAGGGGTGGAAACACCATATATTTT
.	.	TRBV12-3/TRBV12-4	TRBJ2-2	CASSLGFNTGELFF	TGTGCCAGCAGTCTCGGGTTTAACACCGGGGAGCTGTTTTTT
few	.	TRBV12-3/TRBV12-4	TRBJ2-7	CASSPPWGSGEQYF	TGTGCCAGCAGTCCACCTTGGGGGAGTGGAGAGCAGTACTTC
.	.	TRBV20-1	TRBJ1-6	CSARMGDSPLHF	TGCAGTGCTAGAATGGGGGATTCACCCCTCCACTTT
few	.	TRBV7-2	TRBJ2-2	CASSLFGAGELFF	TGTGCCAGCAGCTTATTTGGGGCCGGGGAGCTGTTTTTT
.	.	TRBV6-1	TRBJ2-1	CVSREAPPSNEQFF	TGTGTCAGCAGAGAAGCCCCCCCGAGCAATGAGCAGTTCTTC
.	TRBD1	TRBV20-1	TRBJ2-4	CSARATGGAWNIQYF	TGCAGTGCTAGAGCCACAGGGGGCGCGTGGAACATTCAGTACTTC
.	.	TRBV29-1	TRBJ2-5	CSAWNWGTEETQYF	TGCAGCGCTTGGAACTGGGGGACCGAAGAGACCCAGTACTTC
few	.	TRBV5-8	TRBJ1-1	CASSLDRLGTEAFF	TGTGCCAGCAGCTTGGACAGGTTGGGCACTGAAGCTTTCTTT
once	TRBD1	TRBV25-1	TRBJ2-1	CAGEPGQGPYNEQFF	TGTGCCGGAGAACCGGGACAGGGGCCCTACAATGAGCAGTTCTTC
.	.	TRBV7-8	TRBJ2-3	CASSLENRHTNTDTQYF	TGTGCCAGCAGCTTAGAAAACCGACACACTAACACAGATACGCAGTATTTT
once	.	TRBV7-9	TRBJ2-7	CASSSLLADEQYF	TGTGCCAGCAGCTCGCTACTAGCCGACGAGCAGTACTTC
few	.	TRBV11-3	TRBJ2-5	CASRPRGLGETQYF	TGTGCCAGCAGACCGCGGGGCCTCGGAGAGACCCAGTACTTC
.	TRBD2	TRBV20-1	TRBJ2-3	CSARGGGGGTDTQYF	TGCAGTGCTAGAGGTGGCGGGGGAGGCACAGATACGCAGTATTTT
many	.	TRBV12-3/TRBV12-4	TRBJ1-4	CASSFLGMNEKLFF	TGTGCCAGCAGTTTTTTAGGCATGAATGAAAAACTGTTTTTT
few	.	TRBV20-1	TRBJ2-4	CSARDILAKNIQYF	TGCAGTGCTAGGGACATCTTGGCCAAAAACATTCAGTACTTC
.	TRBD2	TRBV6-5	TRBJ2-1	CASSYSWTSGLPDLGQFF	TGTGCCAGCAGTTACTCGTGGACTAGCGGACTTCCTGACCTCGGGCAGTTCTTC
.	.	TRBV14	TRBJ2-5	CASRSRGYQTQYF	TGTGCCAGCAGAAGCAGGGGCTATCAGACCCAGTACTTC
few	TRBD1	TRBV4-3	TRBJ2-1	CASSPDRGASNEQFF	TGCGCCAGCAGCCCGGACAGGGGGGCGAGCAATGAGCAGTTCTTC
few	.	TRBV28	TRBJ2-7	CASRRFYEQYF	TGTGCCAGCAGGAGATTCTACGAGCAGTACTTC
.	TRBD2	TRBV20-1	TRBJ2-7	CSASGAGLASEQYF	TGCAGTGCTAGTGGGGCCGGACTAGCATCCGAGCAGTACTTC
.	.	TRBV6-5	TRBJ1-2	CASSYSWSGANYGYTF	TGTGCCAGCAGTTACTCTTGGTCGGGGGCTAACTATGGCTACACCTTC
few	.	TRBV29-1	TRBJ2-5	CSVDGWLGEETQYF	TGCAGCGTTGACGGTTGGCTGGGGGAGGAGACCCAGTACTTC
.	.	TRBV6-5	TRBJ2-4	CASSVGIIQYF	TGTGCCAGCAGCGTGGGTATCATTCAGTACTTC
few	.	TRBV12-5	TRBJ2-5	CASGSEYQETQYF	TGTGCTAGTGGATCCGAGTACCAAGAGACCCAGTACTTC
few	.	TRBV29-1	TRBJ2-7	CSVEGLDEQYF	TGCAGCGTTGAAGGACTCGACGAGCAGTACTTC
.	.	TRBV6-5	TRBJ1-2	CASTRRDDYGYTF	TGTGCCAGCACACGCAGGGATGACTATGGCTACACCTTC
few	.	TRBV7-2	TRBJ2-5	CASSPGISLYF	TGTGCCAGCAGTCCGGGAATCTCGTTGTACTTC
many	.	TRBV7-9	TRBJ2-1	CASSPRHNEQFF	TGTGCCAGCAGCCCGCGACACAATGAGCAGTTCTTC
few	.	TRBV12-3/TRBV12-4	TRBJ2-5	CARAEGPPETQYF	TGTGCCAGGGCCGAGGGGCCTCCGGAGACCCAGTACTTC
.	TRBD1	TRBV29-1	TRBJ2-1	CSVVRGPGEQFF	TGCAGCGTTGTCAGGGGGCCAGGGGAGCAGTTCTTC
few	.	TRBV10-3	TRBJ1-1	CAISESREGNTEAFF	TGTGCCATCAGTGAGTCGAGGGAGGGTAATACTGAAGCTTTCTTT
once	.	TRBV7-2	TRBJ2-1	CASSLALIGGSLHPLNF	TGTGCCAGCAGCTTAGCGCTAATAGGGGGGAGTCTCCACCCGCTAAACTTC
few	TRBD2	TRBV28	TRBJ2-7	CASSSLRLTSGGSPYEQYF	TGTGCCAGCAGTTCCTTACGACTCACTAGCGGGGGTTCCCCCTACGAGCAGTACTTC
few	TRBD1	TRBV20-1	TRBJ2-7	CSANQGGQGYEQYF	TGCAGTGCTAATCAAGGGGGACAGGGATACGAGCAGTACTTC
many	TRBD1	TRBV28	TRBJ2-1	CASSLDRGGDEQFF	TGTGCCAGCAGTTTGGACAGGGGAGGCGATGAGCAGTTCTTC
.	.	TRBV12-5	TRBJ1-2	CASGLVAWGSGYTF	TGTGCTAGTGGTTTGGTAGCATGGGGGTCCGGCTACACCTTC
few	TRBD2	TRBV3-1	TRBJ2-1	CASSQGGGRAYNEQFF	TGTGCCAGCAGCCAAGGGGGCGGGAGGGCCTACAATGAGCAGTTCTTC
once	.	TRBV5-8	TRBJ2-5	CASSLEGASGETQYF	TGTGCCAGCAGCTTGGAAGGGGCGTCCGGGGAGACCCAGTACTTC
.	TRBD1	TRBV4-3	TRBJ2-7	CASSQDRDRGYEQYF	TGCGCCAGCAGCCAAGATAGGGACAGGGGGTACGAGCAGTACTTC
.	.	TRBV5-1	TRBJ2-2	CASRARANTGELFF	TGCGCCAGCAGGGCCAGGGCGAACACCGGGGAGCTGTTTTTT
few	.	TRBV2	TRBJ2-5	CASSANLGTQYF	TGTGCCAGCAGTGCCAATCTGGGGACCCAGTACTTC
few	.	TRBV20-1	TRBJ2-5	CSARDLGKGQETQYF	TGCAGTGCTAGAGATTTGGGGAAGGGGCAAGAGACCCAGTACTTC
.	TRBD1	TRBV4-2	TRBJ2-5	CASSRSQGVETQYF	TGTGCCAGCAGCCGATCTCAGGGGGTGGAGACCCAGTACTTC
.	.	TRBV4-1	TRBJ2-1	CASSQGPGRQNEQFF	TGCGCCAGCAGCCAAGGTCCGGGACGTCAAAATGAGCAGTTCTTC
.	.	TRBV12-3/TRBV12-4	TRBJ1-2	CASSPDGTSYGYTF	TGTGCCAGCAGCCCCGACGGGACAAGCTATGGCTACACCTTC
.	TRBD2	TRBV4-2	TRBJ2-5	CASSQDLAGNQETQYF	TGTGCCAGCAGCCAAGATTTAGCGGGGAATCAAGAGACCCAGTACTTC
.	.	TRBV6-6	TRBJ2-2	CASTPQGNTGELFF	TGTGCCAGCACCCCGCAGGGTAACACCGGGGAGCTGTTTTTT
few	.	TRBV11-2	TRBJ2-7	CASSFPPGAGASSEQYF	TGTGCCAGCAGCTTCCCTCCGGGCGCGGGGGCTTCCTCCGAGCAGTACTTC
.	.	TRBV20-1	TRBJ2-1	CSARSAEANEQFF	TGCAGTGCTAGATCAGCGGAGGCGAATGAGCAGTTCTTC
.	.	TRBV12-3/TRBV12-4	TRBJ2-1	CASTESGNEQFF	TGTGCCAGCACCGAAAGCGGGAATGAGCAGTTCTTC